This T cell receptor (beta chain) originates from a study of fetal regulatory T cell absence and autoimmunity. Turning to the study itself: The IPEX patients lacked clinical diabetes but had exocrine pancreas autoimmunity. Points from the study as a whole: Some top pancreas TCR clones were over 100-fold enriched versus cord blood. Cord blood and pancreas showed broadly similar TRB gene family usage.

CDR3 size: 13 residues. Per the germline V gene, CDR1 is ENHRY and CDR2 is SYGVKD. The ends lost 7 bases at V and 3 bases at J; junction bases unmatched: 3. This clone has only a few counts. Its specificity is unknown. Clones were sequenced by immunoSEQ multiplex PCR, and TCRdb holds only the in-frame ones, with some missing. In the table there are about 50,000 clones, about four fifths of which are singletons. V and J are TRBV10-3 and TRBJ2-7; 10 bases align to TRBD1. Sequencing input: cord blood. The source is a newborn boy with IPEX syndrome. CDR3 residues: CAITRDRGYEQYF. The CDR3 coding sequence is TGTGCCATCACTCGGGACAGGGGCTACGAGCAGTACTTC.